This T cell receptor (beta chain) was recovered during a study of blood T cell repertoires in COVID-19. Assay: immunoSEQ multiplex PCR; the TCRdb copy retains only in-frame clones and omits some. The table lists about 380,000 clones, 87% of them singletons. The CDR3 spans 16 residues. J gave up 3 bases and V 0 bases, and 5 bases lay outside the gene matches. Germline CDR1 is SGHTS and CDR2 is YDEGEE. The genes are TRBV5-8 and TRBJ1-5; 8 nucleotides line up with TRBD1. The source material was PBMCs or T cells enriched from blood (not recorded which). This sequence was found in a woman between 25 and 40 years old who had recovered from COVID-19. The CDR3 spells CASSLGGGQVNQPQHF. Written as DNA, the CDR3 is TGTGCCAGCAGCTTGGGGGGGGGACAGGTCAATCAGCCCCAGCATTTT.